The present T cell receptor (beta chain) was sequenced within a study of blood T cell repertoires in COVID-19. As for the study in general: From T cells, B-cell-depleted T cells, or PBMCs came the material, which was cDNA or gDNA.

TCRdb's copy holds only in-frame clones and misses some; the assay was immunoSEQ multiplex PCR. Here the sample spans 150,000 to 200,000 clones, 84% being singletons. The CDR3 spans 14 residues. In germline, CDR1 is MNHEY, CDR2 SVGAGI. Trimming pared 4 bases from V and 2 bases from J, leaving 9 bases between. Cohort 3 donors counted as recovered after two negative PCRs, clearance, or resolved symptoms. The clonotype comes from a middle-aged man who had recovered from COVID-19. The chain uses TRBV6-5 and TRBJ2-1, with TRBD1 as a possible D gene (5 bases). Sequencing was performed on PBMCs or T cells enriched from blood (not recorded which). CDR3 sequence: CASSFRVPYNEQFF. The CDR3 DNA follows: TGTGCCAGCAGTTTCAGGGTACCCTACAATGAGCAGTTCTTC.